This T cell receptor beta chain was recorded in a study of cytomegalovirus exposure and HLA in healthy donors. Trimming left V 6 bases short and J 6 bases short, with 7 bases between. CDR1 is MNHEY and CDR2 is SVGAGI in the germline V gene. The CDR3 sequence is 11 residues long. Amplification used 60 Vbeta primers and 13 Jbeta primers. Measured with immunoSEQ multiplex PCR; TCRdb has only the in-frame clones, and not every one. This sample has roughly 100,000 clones; around 74% occur once, and the top ten carry over 7%. The rearrangement joins TRBV6-5 to TRBJ2-3; D remains ambiguous. This receptor was taken from a woman aged 35 to 49 in good health and CMV-seropositive. Sequencing input: PBMCs. The DNA of the CDR3 is TGTGCCAGCAGGAGGTCGGATACGCAGTATTTT. Its protein is CASRRSDTQYF.